Following are 29 T cell receptor beta chains from one sample sequenced in a study of T cells after yellow fever vaccination (dated by TCRdb to about 2019). The treatment or condition label, as the study defines it: live attenuated yellow fever vaccine strain. Library preparation was by 5' RACE. Sequencer: Illumina NovaSeq 6000. In TCRdb, the public reads were trimmed at Q25 with fastp and aligned with MiXCR, with productive beta chains retained. One record per CDR3 amino acid sequence lists the most common genes and DNA. The sample contains about 300,000 distinct CDR3 sequences, 3.5% to 4.5% of them found a single time. The ten largest clones take up roughly 26% of the sample. This sample comprised PBMCs, obtained 5 days after the yellow fever booster vaccination. These TCRs come from a man aged 18-30 years who received the YFV17D yellow fever vaccine.

V is TRBV6-5 and J is TRBJ2-7; possible D gene TRBD1, 6 bases. This CDR3 has 15 residues. CDR1 MNHEY and CDR2 SVGAGI come from the germline V gene. V lost 5 bases, J lost 2 bases, and 16 bases lay in between. CDR3 bases: TGTGCCAGCAGTCCATACCCCAGGGGCACCTACGAGCAGTACTTC. Its protein is CASSPYPRGTYEQYF.

In this sample, this clonotype turned up many times. The J gene is TRBJ1-2, the V gene TRBV4-3; no clear D gene. Germline V gene lookup returns CDR1 LGHNA and CDR2 YSLEER. V shed 0 bases and J shed 4 bases, with 12 bases lying between them. This CDR3 has 15 residues. The CDR3 nucleotides read TGCGCCAGCAGCCAAGAGGGTTGGACTTCCTATGGCTACACCTTC. This gives the protein CASSQEGWTSYGYTF.

This clonotype showed up many times. The chain recombines TRBV5-1 with TRBJ2-2; possibly TRBD1 for D (5 bases). V shed 0 bases and J shed 8 bases, with 11 bases lying between them. CDR1 SGHRS and CDR2 YFSETQ come from the germline V gene. The CDR3 has 14 amino acids. CDR3 DNA sequence: TGCGCCAGCAGCTTGGCAGGGAACCCGGGGGAGCTGTTTTTT. It yields the protein CASSLAGNPGELFF.

This clonotype was picked up a small number of times. The chain joins TRBV18 to TRBJ2-2; the D is unclear. There are 17 residues in the CDR3. Per germline, CDR1 KGHSH and CDR2 LQKENI. Trimming took 3 bases from V and 5 from J, leaving 19 bases between them. In DNA, the CDR3 is TGTGCCAGCTCACCGCCCCCCCCGGGCCGTTTAACCGGGGAGCTGTTTTTT. Translated: CASSPPPPGRLTGELFF.

This clonotype showed up just a few times. The chain recombines TRBV12-3 or TRBV12-4 with TRBJ2-3, with TRBD2 matching 11 bases. After removal of 5 bases from V and 3 bases from J, the junction contained 7 bases not matched to a gene. CDR3 length: 16 residues. The CDR3 reads CASSDLAGGVTDTQYF. The CDR3 DNA sequence: TGTGCCAGCAGTGACCTAGCGGGGGGCGTGACAGATACGCAGTATTTT.

This clonotype was counted at least ten times. The chain recombines TRBV12-3 or TRBV12-4 with TRBJ1-2; D remains ambiguous. The CDR3 has 15 amino acids. The ends were cut back, 1 base at V and 8 bases at J, with 17 bases in the middle. The CDR3, as DNA: TGTGCCAGCAGTTTAGGAAGCGCAGAGGCGAACGGCTACACCTTC. This encodes CASSLGSAEANGYTF.

V usage is TRBV19 and J usage is TRBJ2-1; D is unresolved. V lost 0 bases to trimming and J lost 10 bases, with 7 bases between them. CDR1 is LNHDA, CDR2 SQIVND, per germline (reference sequence). The CDR3 runs 12 residues. In nucleotides, the CDR3 is TGTGCCAGTAGTATAGAAAGGACGGAGCAGTTCTTC. As protein: CASSIERTEQFF.

This clonotype was seen more than once but under ten times. The chain combines TRBV24-1 with TRBJ2-2; 12 positions agree with TRBD2. The ends lost 4 bases at V and 7 bases at J; junction bases unmatched: 9. The CDR3 covers 17 residues. Germline V gives CDR1 KGHDR, CDR2 SFDVKD. CDR3 region: CATSDSSGGAEDGELFF. The CDR3 DNA reads TGTGCCACCAGTGACTCTAGCGGGGGGGCCGAGGACGGGGAGCTGTTTTTT.

The chain employs TRBV4-1 and TRBJ1-6, with D hard to call. The germline V gene encodes CDR1 MGHRA and CDR2 YSYEKL. V dropped 1 base and J dropped 5 bases, with 9 bases sitting between them. This CDR3 spans 15 amino acids. As DNA, the CDR3 is TGCGCCAGCAGCCAAGGTCCCGGGGATAATTCACCCCTCCACTTT. This codes for CASSQGPGDNSPLHF.

This clonotype has a handful of counts. The rearrangement uses TRBV12-3 or TRBV12-4 and TRBJ2-7, with 9 bases fitting TRBD1. After removal of 6 bases from V and 6 bases from J, the junction contained 15 bases not matched to a gene. The CDR3 is 16 residues long. Here the CDR3 DNA reads TGTGCCAGCAGCTCCGGGACAGGGATTTCCAACCGCGAGCAGTACTTC. It codes for CASSSGTGISNREQYF.

This clonotype was detected only a few times. CDR3 in DNA: TGTGCCAGCAGCATCTCTAGCACAGATACGCAGTATTTT. It specifies CASSISSTDTQYF. The chain uses TRBV9 and TRBJ2-3; D uncertain. The CDR3 loop spans 13 amino acids. Per the germline V gene, CDR1 is SGDLS and CDR2 is YYNGEE. Trimming took 4 bases from V and 0 from J, leaving 6 bases between them.

V gene TRBV20-1 combines with J gene TRBJ1-1; 7 bases line up with TRBD1. The CDR3 runs 13 residues. The ends lost 5 bases at V and 2 bases at J; junction bases unmatched: 5. Germline CDR1 is DFQATT and CDR2 is SNEGSKA (reference sequence). The CDR3 region is CSALTGRNTEAFF. The CDR3 coding sequence is TGCAGTGCTTTGACAGGGCGAAACACTGAAGCTTTCTTT.

The J gene is TRBJ2-1, the V gene TRBV6-5; unclear D gene. The germline V gene has CDR1 MNHEY and CDR2 SVGAGI. The CDR3 contains 15 residues. The ends were cut back, 2 bases at V and 7 bases at J, with 15 bases in the middle. The CDR3 loop is CASSYTIAVGNEQFF. CDR3 nucleotide sequence: TGTGCCAGCAGTTACACCATTGCCGTTGGGAATGAGCAGTTCTTC.

This clonotype was detected many times. CDR3 sequence (DNA): TGTGCCAGCAGCCTGACCCCAGGGGCCAACGTCCTGACTTTC. This translates into CASSLTPGANVLTF. V and J are TRBV7-8 and TRBJ2-6; D gene uncertain. The germline V and J ends were trimmed by 5 bases and 4 bases, with 9 bases remaining between them. Germline CDR1 reads SGHVS; CDR2 reads FQNEAQ. The CDR3 extends over 14 amino acids.

This clonotype was counted ten times or more. V gene TRBV5-1 combines with J gene TRBJ2-3; possible D gene TRBD1, 5 bases. CDR1 and CDR2 from the germline V gene are SGHRS and YFSETQ. This CDR3 is built from 16 residues. V lost 4 bases to trimming and J lost 6 bases, with 21 bases between them. The CDR3 nucleotides read TGCGCCAGCAGCCCCTTCCAGGGTCCCCTAGGGGATACGCAGTATTTT. This gives the protein CASSPFQGPLGDTQYF. Together with reference TRBV5-1 and TRBJ2-3, the CDR3 gives the full variable domain: KAGVTQTPRYLIKTRGQQVTLSCSPISGHRSVSWYQQTPGQGLQFLFEYFSETQRNKGNFPGRFSGRQFSNSRSEMNVSTLELGDSALYLCASSPFQGPLGDTQYFGPGTRLTVL.

The rearrangement links TRBV5-1 to TRBJ2-5; 7 bases align to TRBD1. The length of the CDR3 is 13 residues. Trimming at V came to 6 bases and at J to 5 bases, leaving 7 bases not matched to a gene. Germline CDR1 SGHRS, CDR2 YFSETQ. CDR3 DNA sequence: TGCGCCAGCACCCGGGGACAGTCGGAGACCCAGTACTTC. Residues: CASTRGQSETQYF.

Ten or more counts support this clonotype. The chain links TRBV6-5 to TRBJ2-7; TRBD2 matches 9 bases. Germline values: CDR1 MNHEY, CDR2 SVGAGI. Trimming removed 0 bases from V and 3 bases from J; junction bases left unmatched: 6. CDR3 length equals 16 residues. CDR3 protein: CASSYSSGGGDYEQYF. As DNA, the CDR3 is TGTGCCAGCAGTTACTCTAGCGGCGGGGGGGACTACGAGCAGTACTTC.

This clonotype was picked up many times. The CDR3 nucleotides read TGTGCCAGCAGTTTCGATTCTACGCAGTATTTT. It encodes CASSFDSTQYF. This chain uses TRBV12-3 or TRBV12-4 with TRBJ2-3, with no clear D. This CDR3 comprises 11 residues. Trimming removed 3 bases at V and 8 bases at J, with 6 bases between.

The chain recombines TRBV11-1 with TRBJ1-2; no clear D gene. The germline V gene has CDR1 SGHAT and CDR2 FQDESV (reference sequence). This CDR3 comprises 14 residues. Between the trimmed V and J ends, which lost 1 base and 3 bases, there was a span of 9 bases. The CDR3 DNA sequence: TGTGCCAGCAGCTTAGGGTGGCAGGACTATGGCTACACCTTC. Its translation: CASSLGWQDYGYTF.

Only a few counts were recorded for this clonotype. The chain carries TRBV11-2 and TRBJ2-1; D assignment may be TRBD1 or TRBD2 (5 bases each). V was pared by 3 bases and J by 7 bases, with 10 bases between. Germline V gives CDR1 SGHAT, CDR2 FQNNGV. The CDR3 loop spans 13 amino acids. CDR3 protein: CASSLSRENEQFF. In DNA form, the CDR3 reads TGTGCCAGCAGCTTGAGCAGGGAGAATGAGCAGTTCTTC.

In this sample, this clonotype turned up many times. This chain uses TRBV27 with TRBJ1-2, with D unclear. The V gene lost 11 bases and the J gene lost 8 bases, with 18 bases spanning the gap. The CDR3 spans 12 residues. Germline values: CDR1 MNHEY, CDR2 SMNVEV (reference sequence). The CDR3 is CASELWQEGYTF. The CDR3 DNA reads as TGTGCCTCCGAGTTATGGCAGGAGGGCTACACCTTC.

This clonotype showed up just a few times. The chain combines TRBV27 with TRBJ2-2; TRBD1 aligns across 7 bases. Looked up from germline, CDR1 is MNHEY and CDR2 is SMNVEV (reference sequence). The CDR3 is 14 amino acids. J lost 7 bases, V lost 6 bases, and 8 bases had no gene match. The CDR3 sequence is CASRRGGWGGELFF. The CDR3 nucleotides read TGTGCCAGCAGGCGAGGGGGCTGGGGCGGGGAGCTGTTTTTT.

In its sample, this clonotype was seen a few times. The CDR3 nucleotides read TGTGCCAGCAGCCAGAGGTCGGGCCCAGAGACCCAGTACTTC. Its protein product is CASSQRSGPETQYF. The chain couples TRBV27 to TRBJ2-5; unclear D gene. This CDR3 spans 14 amino acids. Trimming removed 6 bases at V and 4 bases at J, with 15 bases between. The germline V gene encodes CDR1 MNHEY and CDR2 SMNVEV (reference sequence).

This clonotype was observed many times. CDR3 bases: TGTGCCTCCTCCCCGGGGCCCAACCCCACTGAAGCTTTCTTT. The encoded protein is CASSPGPNPTEAFF. The rearrangement links TRBV10-3 to TRBJ1-1, with a tentative D call TRBD1 (5 bases). CDR1 is ENHRY, CDR2 SYGVKD, per germline. Trimming left V 11 bases short and J 4 bases short, with 20 bases between. The CDR3 length is 14 residues.

The chain recombines TRBV25-1 with TRBJ2-5, with 10 positions matching TRBD1. The CDR3 is made up of 13 amino acids. V gave up 5 bases and J gave up 7 bases; unmatched junction bases: 4. The germline CDR1 and CDR2 sequences are MGHDK and SYGVNS. The CDR3 protein is CASSSGTGVTQYF. In nucleotides, the CDR3 is TGTGCCAGCAGTAGTGGGACAGGGGTGACCCAGTACTTC.

This clonotype was seen at least ten times. The chain uses TRBV4-2 and TRBJ2-2; unclear D gene. The CDR3 runs 14 residues. V was trimmed by 0 bases and J by 3 bases, leaving 5 bases between them. In germline, CDR1 is LGHNA, CDR2 YNFKEQ. This CDR3 is CASSQDFYTGELFF. CDR3 nucleotide sequence: TGTGCCAGCAGCCAAGACTTTTACACCGGGGAGCTGTTTTTT.

This clonotype has just a few counts. This chain uses TRBV5-5 with TRBJ2-7; D gene uncertain. CDR1 and CDR2 from the germline V gene are SGHKS and YYEKEE (reference sequence). This CDR3 has 14 amino acids. Trimming took off 0 bases at V and 0 bases at J, with 7 bases between the two ends. CDR3 sequence (DNA): TGTGCCAGCAGCTTGGGTTCGAGCTCCTACGAGCAGTACTTC. This gives the protein CASSLGSSSYEQYF.

The DNA of the CDR3 is TGTGCCAGCAGCTTGGGGCAGGAATTAGAGACCCAGTACTTC. This translates into CASSLGQELETQYF. The rearrangement links TRBV5-6 to TRBJ2-5; D unresolved. The germline V gene encodes CDR1 SGHDT and CDR2 YYEEEE. CDR3 length: 14 residues. Trimming stripped 0 bases from V and 4 bases from J, with 10 bases between.

This clonotype was seen many times. The chain employs TRBV7-2 and TRBJ2-1; D is uncertain. Germline values: CDR1 SGHTA, CDR2 FQGNSA. This CDR3 is built from 14 residues. V was cut by 6 bases and J by 1 base, with 10 bases left in between. The CDR3 protein is CASSPTRSYNEQFF. The CDR3 coding sequence is TGTGCCAGCAGTCCTACTCGTTCCTACAATGAGCAGTTCTTC.